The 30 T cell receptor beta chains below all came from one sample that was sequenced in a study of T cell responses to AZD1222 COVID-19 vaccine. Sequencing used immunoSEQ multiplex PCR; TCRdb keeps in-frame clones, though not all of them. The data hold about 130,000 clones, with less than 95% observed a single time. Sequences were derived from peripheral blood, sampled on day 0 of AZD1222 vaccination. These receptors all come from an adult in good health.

The CDR3 DNA reads TGTGCCAGCAGCTTAGATCGGATTAACAATGAGCAGTTCTTC. It yields the protein CASSLDRINNEQFF. The chain links TRBV11-2 to TRBJ2-1; no clear D gene. The CDR3 is 14 residues long. Germline V gives CDR1 SGHAT, CDR2 FQNNGV. V was pared by 0 bases and J by 5 bases, with 8 bases between.

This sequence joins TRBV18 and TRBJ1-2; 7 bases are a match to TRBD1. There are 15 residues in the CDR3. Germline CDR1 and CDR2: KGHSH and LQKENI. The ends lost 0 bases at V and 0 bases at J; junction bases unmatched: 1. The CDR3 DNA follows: TGTGCCAGCTCACCACCTCAGGGGGCTAACTATGGCTACACCTTC. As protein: CASSPPQGANYGYTF.

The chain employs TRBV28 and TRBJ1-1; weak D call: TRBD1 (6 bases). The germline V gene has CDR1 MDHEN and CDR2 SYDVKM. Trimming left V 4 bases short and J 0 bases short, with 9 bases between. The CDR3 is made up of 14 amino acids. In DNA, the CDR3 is TGTGCCAGCAGTTCGGGGGGCTTGAACACTGAAGCTTTCTTT. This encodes CASSSGGLNTEAFF.

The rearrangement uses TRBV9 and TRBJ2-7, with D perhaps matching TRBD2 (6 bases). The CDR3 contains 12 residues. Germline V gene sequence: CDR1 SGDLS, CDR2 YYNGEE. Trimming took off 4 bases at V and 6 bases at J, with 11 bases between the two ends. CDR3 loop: CASSPGGFEQYF. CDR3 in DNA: TGTGCCAGCAGCCCAGGAGGGTTCGAGCAGTACTTC.

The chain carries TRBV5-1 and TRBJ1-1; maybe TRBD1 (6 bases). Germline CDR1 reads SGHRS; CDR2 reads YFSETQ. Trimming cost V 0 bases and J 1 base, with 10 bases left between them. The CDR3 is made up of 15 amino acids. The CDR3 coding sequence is TGCGCCAGCAGCTTGGTTCCGACAGGGAACACTGAAGCTTTCTTT. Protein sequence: CASSLVPTGNTEAFF.

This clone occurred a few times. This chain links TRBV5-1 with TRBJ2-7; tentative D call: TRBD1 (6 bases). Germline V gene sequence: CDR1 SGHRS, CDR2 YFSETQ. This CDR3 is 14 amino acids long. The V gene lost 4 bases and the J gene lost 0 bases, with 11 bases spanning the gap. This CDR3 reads CASSPTGTSYEQYF. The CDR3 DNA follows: TGCGCCAGCAGCCCTACAGGGACCTCCTACGAGCAGTACTTC.

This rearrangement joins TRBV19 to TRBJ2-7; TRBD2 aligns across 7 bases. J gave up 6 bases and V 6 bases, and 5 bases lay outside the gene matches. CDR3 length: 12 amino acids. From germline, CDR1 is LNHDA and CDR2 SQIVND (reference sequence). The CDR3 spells CASSPGGGEQYF. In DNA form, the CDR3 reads TGTGCCAGTAGCCCTGGGGGGGGCGAGCAGTACTTC.

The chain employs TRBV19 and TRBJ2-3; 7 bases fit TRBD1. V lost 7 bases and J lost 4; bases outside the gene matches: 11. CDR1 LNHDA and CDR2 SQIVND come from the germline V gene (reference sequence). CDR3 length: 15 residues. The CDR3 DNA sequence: TGTGCCAGTACCTACTCGACAGGGTTCGCAGATACGCAGTATTTT. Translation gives CASTYSTGFADTQYF.

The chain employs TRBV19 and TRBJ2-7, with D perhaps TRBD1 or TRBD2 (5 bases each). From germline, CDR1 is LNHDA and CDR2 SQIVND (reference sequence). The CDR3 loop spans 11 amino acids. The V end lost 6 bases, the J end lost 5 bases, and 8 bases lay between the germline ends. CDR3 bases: TGTGCCAGTAGCCGGGGACACGAGCAGTACTTC. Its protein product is CASSRGHEQYF.

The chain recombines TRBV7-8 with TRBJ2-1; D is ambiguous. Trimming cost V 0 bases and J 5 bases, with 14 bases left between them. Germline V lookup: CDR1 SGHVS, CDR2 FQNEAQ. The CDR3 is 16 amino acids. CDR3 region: CASSLAQRLVDNEQFF. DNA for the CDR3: TGTGCCAGCAGCTTAGCCCAGCGCCTAGTGGACAATGAGCAGTTCTTC.

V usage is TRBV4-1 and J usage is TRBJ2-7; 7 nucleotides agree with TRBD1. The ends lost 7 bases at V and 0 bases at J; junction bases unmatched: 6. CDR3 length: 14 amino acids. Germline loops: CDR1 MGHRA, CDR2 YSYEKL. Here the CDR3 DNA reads TGCGCCAGCACCCGGACAGGTAGCTCCTACGAGCAGTACTTC. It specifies CASTRTGSSYEQYF.

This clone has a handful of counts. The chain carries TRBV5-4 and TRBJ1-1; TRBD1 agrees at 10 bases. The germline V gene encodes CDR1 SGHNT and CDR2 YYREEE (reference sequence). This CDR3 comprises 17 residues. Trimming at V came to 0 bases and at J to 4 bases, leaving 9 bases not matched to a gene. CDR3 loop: CASSLEGKWTGGTEAFF. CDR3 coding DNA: TGTGCCAGCAGCTTGGAGGGGAAGTGGACAGGGGGCACTGAAGCTTTCTTT.

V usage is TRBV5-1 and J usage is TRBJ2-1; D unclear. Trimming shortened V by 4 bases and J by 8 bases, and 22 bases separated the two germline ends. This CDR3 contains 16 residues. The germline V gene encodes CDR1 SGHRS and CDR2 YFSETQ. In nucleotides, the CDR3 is TGCGCCAGCAGCACCCGACGGGTTGGGCTTGGGGATGAGCAGTTCTTC. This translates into CASSTRRVGLGDEQFF. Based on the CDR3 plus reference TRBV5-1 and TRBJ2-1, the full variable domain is KAGVTQTPRYLIKTRGQQVTLSCSPISGHRSVSWYQQTPGQGLQFLFEYFSETQRNKGNFPGRFSGRQFSNSRSEMNVSTLELGDSALYLCASSTRRVGLGDEQFFGPGTRLTVL.

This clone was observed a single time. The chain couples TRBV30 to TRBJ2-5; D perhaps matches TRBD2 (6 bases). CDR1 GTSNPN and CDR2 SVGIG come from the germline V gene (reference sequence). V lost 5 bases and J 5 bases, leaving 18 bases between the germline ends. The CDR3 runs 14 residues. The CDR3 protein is CAWGGGTSRETQYF. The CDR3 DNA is TGTGCCTGGGGCGGTGGAACTAGCCGGGAGACCCAGTACTTC.

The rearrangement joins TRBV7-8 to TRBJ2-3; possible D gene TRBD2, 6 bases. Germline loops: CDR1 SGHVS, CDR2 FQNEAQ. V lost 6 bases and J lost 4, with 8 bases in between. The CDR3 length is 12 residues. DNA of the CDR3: TGTGCCAGCAGTTCGGGGGCAGATACGCAGTATTTT. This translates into CASSSGADTQYF.

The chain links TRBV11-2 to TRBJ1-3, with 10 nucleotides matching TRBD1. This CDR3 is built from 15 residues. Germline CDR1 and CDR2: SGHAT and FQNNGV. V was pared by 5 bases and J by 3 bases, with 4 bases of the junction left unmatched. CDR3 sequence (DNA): TGTGCCAGCAGCCCGACAGGGGGCAGTGGAAACACCATATATTTT. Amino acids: CASSPTGGSGNTIYF. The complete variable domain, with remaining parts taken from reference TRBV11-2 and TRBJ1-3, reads EAGVAQSPRYKIIEKRQSVAFWCNPISGHATLYWYQQILGQGPKLLIQFQNNGVVDDSQLPKDRFSAERLKGVDSTLKIQPAKLEDSAVYLCASSPTGGSGNTIYFGEGSWLTVV.

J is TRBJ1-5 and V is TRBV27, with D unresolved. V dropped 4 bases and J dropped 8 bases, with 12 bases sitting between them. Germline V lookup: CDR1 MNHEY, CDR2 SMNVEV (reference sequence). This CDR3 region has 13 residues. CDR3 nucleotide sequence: TGTGCCAGCAGTTCTCACCCGAATGAGCCCCAGCATTTT. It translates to CASSSHPNEPQHF.

The CDR3 DNA sequence: TGTGCCAGCAGCCCCAGACAGGGGATAAGGGAGACCCAGTACTTC. Translation gives CASSPRQGIRETQYF. This chain connects TRBV7-6 to TRBJ2-5; 8 nucleotides align to TRBD1. The germline gives CDR1 SGHVS, CDR2 FNYEAQ. CDR3 length: 15 amino acids. V dropped 5 bases and J dropped 5; count of bases not matched to a gene: 10.

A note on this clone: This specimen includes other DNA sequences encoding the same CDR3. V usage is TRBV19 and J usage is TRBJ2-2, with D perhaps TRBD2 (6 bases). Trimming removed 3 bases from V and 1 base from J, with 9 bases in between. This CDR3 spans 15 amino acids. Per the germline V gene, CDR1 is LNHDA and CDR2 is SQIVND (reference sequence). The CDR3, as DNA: TGTGCCAGTAGTATCTTCGGGGGGAACACCGGGGAGCTGTTTTTT. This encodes CASSIFGGNTGELFF.

The CDR3 protein is CASSVVANTGELFF. Here the CDR3 DNA reads TGTGCCAGCAGCGTAGTGGCAAACACCGGGGAGCTGTTTTTT. The chain combines TRBV9 with TRBJ2-2; no definite D call. This CDR3 is 14 amino acids long. V was clipped by 0 bases and J by 2 bases, with 5 bases between them. CDR1 SGDLS and CDR2 YYNGEE come from the germline V gene.

CDR3 in DNA: TGTGCCAGCAGTTTGCCCCCGTACGACCCCACAGATACGCAGTATTTT. This translates into CASSLPPYDPTDTQYF. The chain couples TRBV28 to TRBJ2-3; D not resolved. The V and J ends lost 3 bases and 2 bases respectively, with 15 bases between them. In germline, CDR1 is MDHEN, CDR2 SYDVKM. The length of the CDR3 is 16 residues.

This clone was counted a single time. CDR3 in DNA: TGTGCCATCAGGAAGGATCCCGATACGCAGTATTTT. Translating it yields CAIRKDPDTQYF. V and J are TRBV10-3 and TRBJ2-3; unclear D gene. V lost 6 bases and J lost 6, with 10 bases in between. Germline V gives CDR1 ENHRY, CDR2 SYGVKD. The CDR3 length is 12 residues.

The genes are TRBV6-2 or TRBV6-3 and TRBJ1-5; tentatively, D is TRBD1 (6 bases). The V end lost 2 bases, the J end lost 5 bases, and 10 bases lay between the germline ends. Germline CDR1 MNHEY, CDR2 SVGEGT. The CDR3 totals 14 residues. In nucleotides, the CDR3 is TGTGCCAGCAGTTACCTCGGGGGCTATCAGCCCCAGCATTTT. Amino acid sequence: CASSYLGGYQPQHF.

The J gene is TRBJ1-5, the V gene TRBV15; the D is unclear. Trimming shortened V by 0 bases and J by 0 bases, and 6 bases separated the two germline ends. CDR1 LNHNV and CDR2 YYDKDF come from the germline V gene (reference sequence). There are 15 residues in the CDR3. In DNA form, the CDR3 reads TGTGCCACCAGCAGAGATCACCATAGCAATCAGCCCCAGCATTTT. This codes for CATSRDHHSNQPQHF.

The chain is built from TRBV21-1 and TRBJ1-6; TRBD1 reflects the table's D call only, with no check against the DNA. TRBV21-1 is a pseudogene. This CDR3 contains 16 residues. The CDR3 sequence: CASSKGWTGPGSPLHF. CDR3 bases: TGTGCCAGCAGCAAGGGCTGGACAGGGCCGGGGTCACCCCTCCACTTT.

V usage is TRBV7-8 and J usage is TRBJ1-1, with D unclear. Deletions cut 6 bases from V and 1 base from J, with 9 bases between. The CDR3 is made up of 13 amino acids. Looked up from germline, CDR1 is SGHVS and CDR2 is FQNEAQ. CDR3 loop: CASSIERNTEAFF. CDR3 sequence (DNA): TGTGCCAGCAGTATAGAAAGGAACACTGAAGCTTTCTTT.

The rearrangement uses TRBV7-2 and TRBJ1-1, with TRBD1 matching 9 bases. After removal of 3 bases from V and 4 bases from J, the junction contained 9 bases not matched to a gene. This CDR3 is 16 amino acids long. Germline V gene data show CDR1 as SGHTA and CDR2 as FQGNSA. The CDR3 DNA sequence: TGTGCCAGCAGCTTCGGGACAGGGTTGCTGGGCACTGAAGCTTTCTTT. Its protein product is CASSFGTGLLGTEAFF.

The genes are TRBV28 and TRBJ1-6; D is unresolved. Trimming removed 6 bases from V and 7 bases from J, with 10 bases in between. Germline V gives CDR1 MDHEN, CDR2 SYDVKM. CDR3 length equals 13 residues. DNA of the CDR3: TGTGCCAGCAGCGCGGGATGGAATTCACCCCTCCACTTT. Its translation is CASSAGWNSPLHF. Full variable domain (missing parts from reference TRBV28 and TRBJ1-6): DVKVTQSSRYLVKRTGEKVFLECVQDMDHENMFWYRQDPGLGLRLIYFSYDVKMKEKGDIPEGYSVSREKKERFSLILESASTNQTSMYLCASSAGWNSPLHFGNGTRLTVT.

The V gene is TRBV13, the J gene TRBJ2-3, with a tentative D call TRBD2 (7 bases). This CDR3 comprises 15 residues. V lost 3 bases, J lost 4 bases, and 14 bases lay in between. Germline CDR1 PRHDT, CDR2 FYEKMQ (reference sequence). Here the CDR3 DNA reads TGTGCCAGCAGCTTGGGAGGGGGTGCGTCAGATACGCAGTATTTT. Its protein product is CASSLGGGASDTQYF.

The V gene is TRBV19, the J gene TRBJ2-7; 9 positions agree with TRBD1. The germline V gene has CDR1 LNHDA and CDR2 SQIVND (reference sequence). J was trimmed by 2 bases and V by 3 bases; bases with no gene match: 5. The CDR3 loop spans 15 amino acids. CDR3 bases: TGTGCCAGTAGTATGCGGGGACAGGGTACCTACGAGCAGTACTTC. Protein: CASSMRGQGTYEQYF.